Presented here are 8 T cell receptor beta chains from one specimen sequenced in a study of blood T cell repertoires in COVID-19. Assay: immunoSEQ multiplex PCR; the TCRdb copy retains only in-frame clones and omits some. Of about 170,000 clones detected, roughly 85% appear once; the ten largest clones hold approximately 4%. Sequencing used PBMCs or T cells enriched from blood (not recorded which). The receptors originated from a woman between 50 and 59 years old who had recovered from COVID-19.

The chain employs TRBV4-2 and TRBJ2-7; 8 nucleotides align to TRBD2. Germline CDR1 reads LGHNA; CDR2 reads YNFKEQ. CDR3 size: 14 residues. Unmatched junction bases numbered 4, after V lost 6 bases and J lost 0 bases. This chain's CDR3 is CASSSGDSSYEQYV. CDR3 DNA: TGTGCCAGCAGTAGCGGGGATAGCTCCTACGAGCAGTACGTC.

The rearrangement uses TRBV19 and TRBJ1-3; D not certain. V lost 4 bases and J lost 0, with 19 bases in between. Germline-derived CDR1 and CDR2 are LNHDA and SQIVND (reference sequence). The CDR3 is 18 residues long. The CDR3 DNA is TGTGCCAGTAGTAAATTCGGAGGTCGGCCCTTCTCTGGAAACACCATATATTTT. Its translation: CASSKFGGRPFSGNTIYF.

This clone came up once. CDR3 residues: CASSTPGQGWTYEQYV. As DNA, the CDR3 is TGTGCCAGCAGCACTCCTGGACAGGGATGGACCTACGAGCAGTACGTC. The gene calls are TRBV21-1 and TRBJ2-7; TRBD1 is taken as the D call from the table, unchecked against the DNA. TRBV21-1 is shown as a pseudogene. The CDR3 runs 16 residues.

This clone showed up just once. The chain couples TRBV6-6 to TRBJ1-3; D not certain. The CDR3 has 15 residues. CDR1 and CDR2 from the germline V gene are MNHNY and SVGAGI (reference sequence). V was shortened by 6 bases and J by 7 bases, with 19 bases between the two germline ends. The CDR3 sequence is CASRNGNIPGNTIYF. In nucleotides, the CDR3 is TGTGCCAGCAGAAACGGGAATATACCCGGGAACACCATATATTTT.

This chain links TRBV29-1 with TRBJ2-1; the D is unclear. CDR3 length: 11 residues. Trimming removed 2 bases at V and 6 bases at J, with 5 bases between. CDR1 is SQVTM, CDR2 ANQGSEA, per germline. The chain's CDR3 is CSVETVNEQFF. In nucleotides, the CDR3 is TGCAGCGTTGAAACAGTCAATGAGCAGTTCTTC.

The CDR3 is CASSTQDGRGQPQHF. CDR3 DNA: TGTGCCAGCAGTACCCAGGACGGCCGGGGACAGCCCCAGCATTTT. The chain is built from TRBV2 and TRBJ1-5; D gene ambiguous. The CDR3 is 15 residues long. The V end lost 5 bases, the J end lost 7 bases, and 18 bases lay between the germline ends. Germline V gene data show CDR1 as SNHLY and CDR2 as FYNNEI.

This clone has just a few counts. The chain uses TRBV7-9 and TRBJ2-7; tentative D call: TRBD2 (6 bases). There are 12 residues in the CDR3. Germline assignment: CDR1 SEHNR and CDR2 FQNEAQ (reference sequence). V shed 5 bases and J shed 6 bases, with 11 bases lying between them. DNA for the CDR3: TGTGCCAGCAGCCACATGGGGGGCGAGCAGTACGTC. Translating gives CASSHMGGEQYV.

V usage is TRBV4-1 and J usage is TRBJ1-1; 7 nucleotides line up with TRBD1. The V gene end was trimmed by 4 bases and the J gene end by 0 bases; junction bases not matched to a gene: 5. CDR1 and CDR2 from the germline V gene are MGHRA and YSYEKL. The CDR3 is made up of 15 amino acids. The CDR3 here is CASSLPDRLNTEAFF. CDR3 sequence (DNA): TGCGCCAGCAGCCTCCCGGACAGGTTGAACACTGAAGCTTTCTTT.